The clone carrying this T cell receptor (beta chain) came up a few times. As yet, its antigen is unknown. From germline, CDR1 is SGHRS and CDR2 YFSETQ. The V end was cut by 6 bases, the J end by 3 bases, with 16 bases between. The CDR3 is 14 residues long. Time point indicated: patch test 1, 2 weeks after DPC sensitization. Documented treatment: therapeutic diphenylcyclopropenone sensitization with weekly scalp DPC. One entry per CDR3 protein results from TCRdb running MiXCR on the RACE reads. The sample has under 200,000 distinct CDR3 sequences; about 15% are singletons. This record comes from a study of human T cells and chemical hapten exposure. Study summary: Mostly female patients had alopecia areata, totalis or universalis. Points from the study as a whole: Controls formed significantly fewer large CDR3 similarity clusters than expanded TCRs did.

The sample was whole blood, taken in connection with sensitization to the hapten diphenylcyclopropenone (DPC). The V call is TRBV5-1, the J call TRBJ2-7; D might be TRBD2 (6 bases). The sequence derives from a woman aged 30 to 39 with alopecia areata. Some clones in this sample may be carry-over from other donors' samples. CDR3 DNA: TGCGCCAGCACCGGTGGTTCGGGAGTCTACGAGCAGTACTTC. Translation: CASTGGSGVYEQYF.